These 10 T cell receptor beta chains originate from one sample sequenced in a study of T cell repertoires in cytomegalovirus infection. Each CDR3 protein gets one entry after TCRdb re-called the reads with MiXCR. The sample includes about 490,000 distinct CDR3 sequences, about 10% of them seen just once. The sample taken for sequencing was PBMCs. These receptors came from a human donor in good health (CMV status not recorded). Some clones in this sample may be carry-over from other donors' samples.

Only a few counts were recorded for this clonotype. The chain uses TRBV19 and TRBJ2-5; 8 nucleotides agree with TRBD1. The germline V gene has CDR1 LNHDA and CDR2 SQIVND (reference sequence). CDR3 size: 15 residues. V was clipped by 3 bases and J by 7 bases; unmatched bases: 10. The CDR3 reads CASSIGTGGRGTQYF. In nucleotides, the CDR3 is TGTGCCAGTAGTATCGGGACAGGCGGCCGAGGGACCCAGTACTTC.

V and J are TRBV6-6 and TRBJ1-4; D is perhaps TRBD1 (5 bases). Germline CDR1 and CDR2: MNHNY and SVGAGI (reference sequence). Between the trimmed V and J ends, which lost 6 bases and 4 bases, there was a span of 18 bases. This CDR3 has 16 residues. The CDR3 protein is CASRSAPGAGNEKLFF. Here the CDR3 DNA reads TGTGCCAGCAGGTCCGCACCCGGGGCCGGTAATGAAAAACTGTTTTTT.

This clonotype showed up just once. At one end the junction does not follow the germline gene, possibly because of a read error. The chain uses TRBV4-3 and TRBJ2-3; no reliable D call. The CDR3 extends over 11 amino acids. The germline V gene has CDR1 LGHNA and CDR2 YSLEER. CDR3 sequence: CASSHRDMQYF. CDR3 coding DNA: TGCGCCAGCAGCCACCGAGATATGCAGTATTTT.

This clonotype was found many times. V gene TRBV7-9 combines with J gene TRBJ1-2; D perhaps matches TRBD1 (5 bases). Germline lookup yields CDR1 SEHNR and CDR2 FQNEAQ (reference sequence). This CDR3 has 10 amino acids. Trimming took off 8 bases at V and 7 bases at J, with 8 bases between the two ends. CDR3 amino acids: CASGGAGYTF. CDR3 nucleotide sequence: TGTGCCAGCGGCGGGGCTGGCTACACCTTC. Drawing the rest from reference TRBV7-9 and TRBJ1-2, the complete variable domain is DTGVSQNPRHKITKRGQNVTFRCDPISEHNRLYWYRQTLGQGPEFLTYFQNEAQLEKSRLLSDRFSAERPKGSFSTLEIQRTEQGDSAMYLCASGGAGYTFGSGTRLTVV.

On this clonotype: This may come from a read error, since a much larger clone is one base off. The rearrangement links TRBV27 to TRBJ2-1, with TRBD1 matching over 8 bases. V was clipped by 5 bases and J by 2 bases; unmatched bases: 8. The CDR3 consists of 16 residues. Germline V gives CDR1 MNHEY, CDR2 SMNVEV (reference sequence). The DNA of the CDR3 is TGTGCCAGCAGTCCAACTACAGGGGGAACCTACAATGAGCAGTTCTTC. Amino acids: CASSPTTGGTYNEQFF.

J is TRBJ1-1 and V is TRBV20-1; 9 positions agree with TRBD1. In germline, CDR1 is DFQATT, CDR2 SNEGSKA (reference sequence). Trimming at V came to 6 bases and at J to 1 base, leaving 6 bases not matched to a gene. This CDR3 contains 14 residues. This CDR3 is CSAQNRGPNTEAFF. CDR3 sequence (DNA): TGCAGTGCCCAAAACAGGGGGCCGAACACTGAAGCTTTCTTT.

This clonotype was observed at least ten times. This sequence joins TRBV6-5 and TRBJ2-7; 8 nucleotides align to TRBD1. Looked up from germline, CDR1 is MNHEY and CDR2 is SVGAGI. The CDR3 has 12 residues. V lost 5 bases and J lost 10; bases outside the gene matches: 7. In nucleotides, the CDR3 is TGTGCCAGCAGTAACAGGGGGTCTGGACAGTACTTC. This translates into CASSNRGSGQYF.

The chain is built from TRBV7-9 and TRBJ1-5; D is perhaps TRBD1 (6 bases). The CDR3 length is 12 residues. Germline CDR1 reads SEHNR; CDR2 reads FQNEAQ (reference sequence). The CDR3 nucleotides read TGTGCTGTCTCCAGGGGAAATCAGCCCCAGCATTTT. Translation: CAVSRGNQPQHF.

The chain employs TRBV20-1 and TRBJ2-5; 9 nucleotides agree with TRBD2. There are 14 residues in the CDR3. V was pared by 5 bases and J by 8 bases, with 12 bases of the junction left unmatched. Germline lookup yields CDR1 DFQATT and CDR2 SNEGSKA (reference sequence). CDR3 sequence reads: CSARASGNRDTQYF. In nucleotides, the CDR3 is TGCAGTGCTCGAGCTAGCGGGAATCGAGATACCCAGTACTTC.

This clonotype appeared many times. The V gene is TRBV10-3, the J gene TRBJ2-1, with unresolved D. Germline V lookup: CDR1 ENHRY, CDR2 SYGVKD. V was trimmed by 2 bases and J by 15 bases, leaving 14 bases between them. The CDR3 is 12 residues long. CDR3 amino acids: CAISENDLLRFF. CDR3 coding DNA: TGTGCCATCAGTGAGAACGATCTATTGAGGTTCTTC.